This is a list of T cell receptor beta chains from one sample in a study of regulatory T cells in long-lasting Graves disease. TCRdb analysed the multiplex PCR reads with MiXCR anew, one entry per CDR3 protein. The data contain about 240,000 distinct CDR3 sequences, 20% to 25% of them singletons. The specimen was peripheral blood mononuclear cells (PBMCs), collected at new diagnosis, from a patient treated with antithyroid drugs. The receptors stem from a female donor with Graves disease. The CDR3 runs from the conserved cysteine through the conserved F or W. Fields, in order: clone size, V gene, CDR3 protein. The size entry is marked missing in some rows and otherwise reads once, few, many or a size class.

>many|TRBV7-2
CASSLVGGERNEQFF
>.|TRBV30
CACRTGTEDQPQHF
>.|TRBV7-2
CASSPPPGPSSYNSPLHF
>many|TRBV12-3/TRBV12-4
CASSPWMGLTNEKLFF
>many|TRBV6-5
CASSYLSGNSYEQYF
>many|TRBV5-4
CASSSGQTSNYGYTF
>.|TRBV6-2/TRBV6-3
CASSYSPDEKLFF
>once|TRBV7-2
CASSLGTGSGANVLTF
>many|TRBV6-1
CASNTGDSGTGELFF
>many|TRBV2
CASSVGRVQPQHF